This paragraph reports one T cell receptor beta chain. Germline lookup yields CDR1 LGHDT and CDR2 YNNKEL (reference sequence). With 2 bases removed from V and 10 bases from J, the gap between germline ends came to 16 bases. The CDR3 has 14 residues. This record belongs to a study of blood T cell repertoires in COVID-19. Study-wide context: Both acute and convalescent COVID-19 samples were obtained from the United States, Italy and Spain.

As handled by the study authors: Quantification of nucleated cells was approximated via reference gene primer amplification. Clones were read by immunoSEQ multiplex PCR, and TCRdb kept only the in-frame ones, dropping some. V and J calls and clone size are given by that table; D and trimming were obtained from the DNA. The table has about 300,000 clones, approximately 84% seen once. Ages ranged from about 18 to 89 years, with residence in approximately 23 US areas. The clonotype comes from a man aged 25-45 years who had recovered from COVID-19. Sequencing was performed on PBMCs or T cells enriched from blood (not recorded which). The chain recombines TRBV3-1 (or the pseudogene TRBV3-2) with TRBJ2-3, with D possibly TRBD1 on 7 matching bases. CDR3: CASSQWDARGAQYF. The CDR3, as DNA: TGTGCCAGCAGCCAATGGGATGCCAGGGGGGCGCAGTATTTT.